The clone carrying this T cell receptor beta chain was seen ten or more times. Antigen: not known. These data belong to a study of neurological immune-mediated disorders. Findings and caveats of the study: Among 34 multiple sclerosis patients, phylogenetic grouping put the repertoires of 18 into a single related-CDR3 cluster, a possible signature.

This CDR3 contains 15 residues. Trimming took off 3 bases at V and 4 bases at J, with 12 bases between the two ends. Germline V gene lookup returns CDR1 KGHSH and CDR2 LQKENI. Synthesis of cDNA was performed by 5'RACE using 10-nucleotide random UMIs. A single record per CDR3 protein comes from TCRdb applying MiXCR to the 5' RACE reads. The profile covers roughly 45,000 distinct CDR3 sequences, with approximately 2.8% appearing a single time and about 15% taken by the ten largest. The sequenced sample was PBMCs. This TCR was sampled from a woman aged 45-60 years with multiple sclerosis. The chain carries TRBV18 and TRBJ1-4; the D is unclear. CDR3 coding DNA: TGTGCCAGCTCACCGGACCTACAACTTAATGAAAAACTGTTTTTT. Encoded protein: CASSPDLQLNEKLFF.